Listed below are T cell receptor beta chains from one sample, sequenced in a study of response to subunit inactivated influenza vaccine. TCRdb analysed the RT-PCR reads with MiXCR anew, one entry per CDR3 protein. The sample shows approximately 730,000 distinct CDR3 sequences, approximately 15% of them seen only once. The sequencing here drew on PBMCs from blood, taken less than 15 days before vaccination. These receptors all come from a man aged 50 to 60 who received an inactivated influenza vaccine. Both conserved end residues are part of each CDR3. The order of the fields is clone size, D gene, J gene, V gene, CDR3 protein, CDR3 DNA. A D gene is named only where the DNA matches it firmly. Clone sizes are given selectively: once, few, many, or a class where the clone is expanded.

abundance: few
d_gene: NA
j_gene: TRBJ2-5
v_gene: TRBV24-1
CDR3aa: CATSDLQNEETQYF
CDR3nt: TGTGCCACCAGTGATTTGCAGAATGAAGAGACCCAGTACTTC

abundance: few
d_gene: NA
j_gene: TRBJ2-7
v_gene: TRBV14
CDR3aa: CASSNPGLGLIEQYF
CDR3nt: TGTGCCAGCAGCAATCCGGGACTGGGATTGATCGAGCAGTACTTC

abundance: NA
d_gene: NA
j_gene: TRBJ2-2
v_gene: TRBV20-1
CDR3aa: CSASAGDWDNTGELFF
CDR3nt: TGCAGTGCTAGTGCTGGGGACTGGGATAACACCGGGGAGCTGTTTTTT

abundance: many
d_gene: NA
j_gene: TRBJ1-5
v_gene: TRBV20-1
CDR3aa: CSAIQGSSNQPQHF
CDR3nt: TGCAGTGCTATCCAGGGTAGTAGCAATCAGCCCCAGCATTTT

abundance: few
d_gene: TRBD2
j_gene: TRBJ2-7
v_gene: TRBV11-1
CDR3aa: CASSLGSWGLAKSYEQYF
CDR3nt: TGTGCCAGCAGCTTAGGGAGCTGGGGACTAGCGAAATCCTACGAGCAGTACTTC

abundance: few
d_gene: TRBD1
j_gene: TRBJ1-3
v_gene: TRBV29-1
CDR3aa: CSVWTGAKGSGNTIYF
CDR3nt: TGCAGCGTTTGGACAGGGGCCAAGGGCTCTGGAAACACCATATATTTT

abundance: few
d_gene: TRBD1
j_gene: TRBJ1-2
v_gene: TRBV20-1
CDR3aa: CSARDHRGYGYTF
CDR3nt: TGCAGTGCTAGAGATCACAGGGGGTATGGCTACACCTTC

abundance: few
d_gene: NA
j_gene: TRBJ2-3
v_gene: TRBV7-8
CDR3aa: CASIGLQRPDTQYF
CDR3nt: TGTGCCAGCATCGGTCTACAGAGACCAGATACGCAGTATTTT

abundance: few
d_gene: NA
j_gene: TRBJ2-1
v_gene: TRBV28
CDR3aa: CASSLKGGYSSYNEQFF
CDR3nt: TGTGCCAGCAGTTTAAAGGGGGGGTATAGCTCCTACAATGAGCAGTTCTTC

abundance: many
d_gene: NA
j_gene: TRBJ2-1
v_gene: TRBV12-3/TRBV12-4
CDR3aa: CASRDVGEEQFF
CDR3nt: TGTGCCAGCAGAGATGTCGGGGAGGAGCAGTTCTTC

abundance: many
d_gene: TRBD1
j_gene: TRBJ2-5
v_gene: TRBV29-1
CDR3aa: CSVEVGTGGIQETQYF
CDR3nt: TGCAGCGTTGAAGTGGGGACAGGGGGAATCCAAGAGACCCAGTACTTC

abundance: few
d_gene: TRBD2
j_gene: TRBJ2-2
v_gene: TRBV10-2
CDR3aa: CASSNPGLAGGPLELFF
CDR3nt: TGCGCCAGCTCCAACCCCGGACTAGCGGGAGGGCCGTTGGAGCTGTTTTTT

abundance: NA
d_gene: TRBD1
j_gene: TRBJ1-5
v_gene: TRBV7-2
CDR3aa: CASSFTGASNQPQHF
CDR3nt: TGTGCCAGCAGCTTTACAGGGGCTAGCAATCAGCCCCAGCATTTT

abundance: few
d_gene: NA
j_gene: TRBJ2-7
v_gene: TRBV6-4
CDR3aa: CASTRGSAMTTYEQYF
CDR3nt: TGTGCCAGCACGCGGGGAAGCGCAATGACAACCTACGAGCAGTACTTC

abundance: NA
d_gene: NA
j_gene: TRBJ2-5
v_gene: TRBV11-1
CDR3aa: CASSYIRRGYPLHETQYF
CDR3nt: TGTGCCAGCAGCTATATTCGCAGGGGTTACCCCCTTCACGAGACCCAGTACTTC

abundance: few
d_gene: NA
j_gene: TRBJ2-3
v_gene: TRBV24-1
CDR3aa: CATSGRKGSTDTQYF
CDR3nt: TGTGCCACCAGTGGACGAAAAGGGAGCACAGATACGCAGTATTTT

abundance: NA
d_gene: TRBD2
j_gene: TRBJ2-3
v_gene: TRBV5-1
CDR3aa: CASSLTSGTTDTQYF
CDR3nt: TGCGCCAGCAGTCTGACTAGCGGGACCACAGATACGCAGTATTTT

abundance: many
d_gene: NA
j_gene: TRBJ1-1
v_gene: TRBV5-1
CDR3aa: CASSLGRNTEAFF
CDR3nt: TGTGCCAGCAGCTTGGGCAGGAACACTGAAGCTTTCTTT